This T cell receptor (beta chain) is drawn from a study of T cells after yellow fever vaccination. Looking at the study overall: Low-cell-number fractions underwent preparation using SMART-Seq v4 Ultra Low Input.

This clonotype was seen a handful of times. Its antigen is unidentified. The CDR3 is 14 amino acids. Deletions cut 4 bases from V and 5 bases from J, with 14 bases between. CDR1 is SGHTA, CDR2 FQGNSA, per germline. TCRdb re-called the 5' RACE reads through MiXCR, storing one row per CDR3 protein. The sample consists of a few hundred thousand distinct CDR3 sequences, around 4.5% of them appearing once. Notes on the study in general: Abundant bulk-population clonotypes could contaminate the FACS-sorted repertoires. Peaking on day 5 versus 15, the secondary response was faster but weaker. A large majority of primary-vaccination clones showed up again after the booster (roughly 95% CD4, 88% CD8).

The clonotype was recovered from a young man who received the YFV17D yellow fever vaccine. The chain joins TRBV7-2 to TRBJ2-5; D uncertain. The starting material was PBMCs, obtained 15 days after the yellow fever booster vaccination. CDR3 residues: CASSSDGPGETQYF. The CDR3 bases are TGTGCCAGCAGCTCGGACGGACCCGGGGAGACCCAGTACTTC.